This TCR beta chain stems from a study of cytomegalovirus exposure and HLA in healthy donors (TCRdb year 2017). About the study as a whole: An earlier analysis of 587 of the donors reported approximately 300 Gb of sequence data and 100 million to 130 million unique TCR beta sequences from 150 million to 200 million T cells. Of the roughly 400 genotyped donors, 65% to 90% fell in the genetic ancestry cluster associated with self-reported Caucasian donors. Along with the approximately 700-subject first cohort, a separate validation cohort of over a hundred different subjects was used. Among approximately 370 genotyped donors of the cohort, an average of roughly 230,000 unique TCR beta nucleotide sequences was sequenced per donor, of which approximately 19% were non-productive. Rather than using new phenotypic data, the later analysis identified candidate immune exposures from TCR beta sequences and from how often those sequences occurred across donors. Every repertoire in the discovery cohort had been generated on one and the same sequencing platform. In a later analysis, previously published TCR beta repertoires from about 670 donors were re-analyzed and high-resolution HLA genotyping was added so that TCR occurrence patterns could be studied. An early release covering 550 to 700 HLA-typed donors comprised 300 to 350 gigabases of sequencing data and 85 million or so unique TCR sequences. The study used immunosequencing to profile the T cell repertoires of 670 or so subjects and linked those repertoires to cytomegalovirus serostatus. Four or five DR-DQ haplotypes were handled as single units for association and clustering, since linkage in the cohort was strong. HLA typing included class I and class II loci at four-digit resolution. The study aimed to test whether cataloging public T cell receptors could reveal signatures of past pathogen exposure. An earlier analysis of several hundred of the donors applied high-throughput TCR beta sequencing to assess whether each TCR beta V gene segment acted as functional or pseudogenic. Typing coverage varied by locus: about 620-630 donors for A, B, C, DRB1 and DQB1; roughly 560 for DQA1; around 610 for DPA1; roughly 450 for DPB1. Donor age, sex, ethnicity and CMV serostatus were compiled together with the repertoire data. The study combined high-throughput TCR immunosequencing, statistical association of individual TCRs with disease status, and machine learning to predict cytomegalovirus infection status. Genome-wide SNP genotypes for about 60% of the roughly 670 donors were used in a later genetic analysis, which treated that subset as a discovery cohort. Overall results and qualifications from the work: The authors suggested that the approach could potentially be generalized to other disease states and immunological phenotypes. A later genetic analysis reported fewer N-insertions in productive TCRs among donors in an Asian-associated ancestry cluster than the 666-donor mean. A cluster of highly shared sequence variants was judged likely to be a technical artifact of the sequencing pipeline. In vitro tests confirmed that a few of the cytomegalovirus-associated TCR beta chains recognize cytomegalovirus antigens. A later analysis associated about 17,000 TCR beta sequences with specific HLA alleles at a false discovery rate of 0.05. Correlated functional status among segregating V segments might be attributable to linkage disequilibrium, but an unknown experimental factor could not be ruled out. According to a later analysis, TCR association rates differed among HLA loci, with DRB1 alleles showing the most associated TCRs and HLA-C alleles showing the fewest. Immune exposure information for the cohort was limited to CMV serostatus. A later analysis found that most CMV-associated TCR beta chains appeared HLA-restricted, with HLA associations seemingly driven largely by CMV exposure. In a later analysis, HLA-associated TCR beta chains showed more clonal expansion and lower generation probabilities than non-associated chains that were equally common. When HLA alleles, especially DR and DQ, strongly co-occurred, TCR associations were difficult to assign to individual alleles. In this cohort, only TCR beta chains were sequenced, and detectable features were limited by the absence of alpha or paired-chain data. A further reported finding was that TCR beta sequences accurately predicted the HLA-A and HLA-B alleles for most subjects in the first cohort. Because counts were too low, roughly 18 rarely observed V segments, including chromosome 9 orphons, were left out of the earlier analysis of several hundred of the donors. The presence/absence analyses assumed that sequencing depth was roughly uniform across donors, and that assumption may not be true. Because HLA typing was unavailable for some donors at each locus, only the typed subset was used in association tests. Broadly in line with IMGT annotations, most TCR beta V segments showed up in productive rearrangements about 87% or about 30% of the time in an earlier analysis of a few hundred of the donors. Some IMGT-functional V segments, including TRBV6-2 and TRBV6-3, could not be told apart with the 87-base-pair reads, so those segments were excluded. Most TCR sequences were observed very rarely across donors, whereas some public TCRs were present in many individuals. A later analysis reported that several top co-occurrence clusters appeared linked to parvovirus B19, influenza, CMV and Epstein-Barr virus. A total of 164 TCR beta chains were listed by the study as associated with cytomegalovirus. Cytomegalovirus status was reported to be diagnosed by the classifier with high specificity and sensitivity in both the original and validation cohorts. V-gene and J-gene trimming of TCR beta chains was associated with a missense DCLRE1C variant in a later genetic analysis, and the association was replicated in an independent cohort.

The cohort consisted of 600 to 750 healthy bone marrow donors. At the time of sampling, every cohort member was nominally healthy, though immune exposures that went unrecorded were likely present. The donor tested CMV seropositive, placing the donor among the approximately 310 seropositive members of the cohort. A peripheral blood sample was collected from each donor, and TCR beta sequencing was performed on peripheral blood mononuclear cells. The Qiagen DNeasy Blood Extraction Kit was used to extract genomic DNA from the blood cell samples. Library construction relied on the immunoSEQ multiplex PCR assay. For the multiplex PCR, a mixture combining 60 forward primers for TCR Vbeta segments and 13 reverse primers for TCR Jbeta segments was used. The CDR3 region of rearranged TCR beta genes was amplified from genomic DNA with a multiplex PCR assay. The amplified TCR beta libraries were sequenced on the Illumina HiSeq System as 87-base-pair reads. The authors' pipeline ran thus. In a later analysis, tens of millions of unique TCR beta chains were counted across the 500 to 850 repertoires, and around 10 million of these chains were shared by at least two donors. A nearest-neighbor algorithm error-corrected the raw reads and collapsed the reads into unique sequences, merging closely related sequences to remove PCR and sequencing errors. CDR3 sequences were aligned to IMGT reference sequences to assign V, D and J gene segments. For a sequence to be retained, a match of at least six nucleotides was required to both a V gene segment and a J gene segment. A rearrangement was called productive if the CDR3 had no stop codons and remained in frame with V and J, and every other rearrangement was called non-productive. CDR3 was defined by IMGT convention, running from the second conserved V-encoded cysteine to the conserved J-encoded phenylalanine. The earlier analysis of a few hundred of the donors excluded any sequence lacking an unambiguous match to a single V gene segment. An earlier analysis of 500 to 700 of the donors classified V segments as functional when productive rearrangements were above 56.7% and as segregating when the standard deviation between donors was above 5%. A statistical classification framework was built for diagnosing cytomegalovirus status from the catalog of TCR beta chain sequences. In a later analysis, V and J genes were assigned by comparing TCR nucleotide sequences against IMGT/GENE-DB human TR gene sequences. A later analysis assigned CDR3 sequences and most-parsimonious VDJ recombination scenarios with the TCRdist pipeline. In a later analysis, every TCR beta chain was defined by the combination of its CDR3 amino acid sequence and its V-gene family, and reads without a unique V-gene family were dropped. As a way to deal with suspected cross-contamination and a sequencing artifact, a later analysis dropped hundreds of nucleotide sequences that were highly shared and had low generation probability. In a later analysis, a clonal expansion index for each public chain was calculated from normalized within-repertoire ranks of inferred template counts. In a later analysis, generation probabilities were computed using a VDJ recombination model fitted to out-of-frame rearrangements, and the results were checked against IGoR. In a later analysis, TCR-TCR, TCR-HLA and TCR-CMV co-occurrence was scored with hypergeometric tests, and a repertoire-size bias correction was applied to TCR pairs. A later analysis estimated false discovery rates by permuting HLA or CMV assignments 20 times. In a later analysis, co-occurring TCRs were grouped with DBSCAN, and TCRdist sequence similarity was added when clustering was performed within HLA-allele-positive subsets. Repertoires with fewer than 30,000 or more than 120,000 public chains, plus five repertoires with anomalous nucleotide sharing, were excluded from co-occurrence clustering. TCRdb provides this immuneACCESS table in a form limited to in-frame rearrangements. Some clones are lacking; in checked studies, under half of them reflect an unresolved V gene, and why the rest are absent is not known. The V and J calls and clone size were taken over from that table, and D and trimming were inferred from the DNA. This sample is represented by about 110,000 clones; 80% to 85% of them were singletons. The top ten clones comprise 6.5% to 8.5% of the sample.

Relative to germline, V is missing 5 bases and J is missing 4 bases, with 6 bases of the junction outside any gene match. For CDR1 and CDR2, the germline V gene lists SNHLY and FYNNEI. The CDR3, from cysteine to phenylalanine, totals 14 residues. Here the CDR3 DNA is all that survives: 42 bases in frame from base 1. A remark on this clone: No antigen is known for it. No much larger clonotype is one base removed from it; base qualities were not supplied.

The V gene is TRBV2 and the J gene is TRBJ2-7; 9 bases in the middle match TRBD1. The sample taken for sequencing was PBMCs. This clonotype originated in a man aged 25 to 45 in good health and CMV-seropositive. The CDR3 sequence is CASSSGTGPYEQYF. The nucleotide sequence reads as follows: TGTGCCAGCAGTTCCGGGACAGGGCCGTACGAGCAGTACTTC.